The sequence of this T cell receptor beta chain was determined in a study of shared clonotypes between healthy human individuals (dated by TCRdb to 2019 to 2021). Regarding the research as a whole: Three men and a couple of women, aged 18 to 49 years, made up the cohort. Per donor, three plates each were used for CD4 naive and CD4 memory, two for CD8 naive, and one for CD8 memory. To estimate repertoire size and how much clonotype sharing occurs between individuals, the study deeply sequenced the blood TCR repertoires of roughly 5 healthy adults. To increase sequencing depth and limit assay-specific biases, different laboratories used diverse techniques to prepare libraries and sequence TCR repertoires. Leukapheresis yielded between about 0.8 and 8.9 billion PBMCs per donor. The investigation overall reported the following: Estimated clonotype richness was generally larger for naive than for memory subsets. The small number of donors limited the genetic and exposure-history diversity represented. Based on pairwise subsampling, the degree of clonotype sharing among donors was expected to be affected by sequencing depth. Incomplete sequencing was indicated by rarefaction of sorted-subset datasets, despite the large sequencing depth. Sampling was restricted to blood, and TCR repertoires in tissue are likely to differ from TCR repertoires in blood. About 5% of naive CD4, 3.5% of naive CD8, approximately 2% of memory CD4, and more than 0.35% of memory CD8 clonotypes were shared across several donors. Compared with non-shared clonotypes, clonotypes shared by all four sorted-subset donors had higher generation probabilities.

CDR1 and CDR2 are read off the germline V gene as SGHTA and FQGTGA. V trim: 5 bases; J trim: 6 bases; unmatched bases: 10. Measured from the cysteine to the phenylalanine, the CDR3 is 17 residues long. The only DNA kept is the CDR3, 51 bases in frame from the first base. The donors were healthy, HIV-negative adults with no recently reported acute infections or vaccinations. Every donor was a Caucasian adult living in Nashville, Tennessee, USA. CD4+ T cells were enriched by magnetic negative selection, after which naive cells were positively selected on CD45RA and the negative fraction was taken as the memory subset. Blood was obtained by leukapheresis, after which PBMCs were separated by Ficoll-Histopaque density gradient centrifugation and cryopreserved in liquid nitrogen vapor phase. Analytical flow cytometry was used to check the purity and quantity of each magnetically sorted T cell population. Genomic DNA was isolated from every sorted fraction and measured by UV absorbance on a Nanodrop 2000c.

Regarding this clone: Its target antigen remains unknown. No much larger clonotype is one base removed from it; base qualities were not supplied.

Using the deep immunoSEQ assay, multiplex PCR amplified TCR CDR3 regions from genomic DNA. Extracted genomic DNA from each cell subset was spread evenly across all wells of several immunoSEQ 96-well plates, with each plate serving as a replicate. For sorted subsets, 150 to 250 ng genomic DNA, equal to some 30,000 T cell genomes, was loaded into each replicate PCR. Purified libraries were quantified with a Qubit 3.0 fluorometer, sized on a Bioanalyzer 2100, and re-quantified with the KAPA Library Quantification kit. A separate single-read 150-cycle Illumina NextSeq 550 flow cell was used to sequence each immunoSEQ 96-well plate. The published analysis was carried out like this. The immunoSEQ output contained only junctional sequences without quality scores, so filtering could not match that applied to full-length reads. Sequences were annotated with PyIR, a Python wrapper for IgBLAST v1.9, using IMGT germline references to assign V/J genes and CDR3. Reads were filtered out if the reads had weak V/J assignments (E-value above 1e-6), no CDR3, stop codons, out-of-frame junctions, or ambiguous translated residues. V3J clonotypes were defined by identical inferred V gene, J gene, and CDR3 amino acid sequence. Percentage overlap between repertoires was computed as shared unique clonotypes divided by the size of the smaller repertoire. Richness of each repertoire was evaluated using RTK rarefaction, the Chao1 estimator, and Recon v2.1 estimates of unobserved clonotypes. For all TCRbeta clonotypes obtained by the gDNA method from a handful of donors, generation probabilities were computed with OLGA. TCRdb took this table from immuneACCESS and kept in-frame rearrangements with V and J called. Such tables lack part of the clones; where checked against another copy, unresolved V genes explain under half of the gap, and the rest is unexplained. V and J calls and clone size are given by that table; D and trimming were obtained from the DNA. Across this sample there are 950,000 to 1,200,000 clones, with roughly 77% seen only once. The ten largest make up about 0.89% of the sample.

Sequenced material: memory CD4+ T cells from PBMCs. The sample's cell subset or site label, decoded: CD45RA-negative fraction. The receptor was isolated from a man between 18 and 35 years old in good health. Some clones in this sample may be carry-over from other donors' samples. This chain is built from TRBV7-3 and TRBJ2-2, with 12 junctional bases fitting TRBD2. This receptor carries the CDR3 CASSPTLAGGRAGELFF. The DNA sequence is TGTGCCAGCAGCCCGACCCTAGCGGGAGGGAGGGCCGGGGAGCTGTTTTTT.